Following are 18 T cell receptor beta chains from one sample sequenced in a study of PD-1 blockade in classical Hodgkin lymphoma. Described time point: cycle 4 day 1 (C4D1), after 6 weeks of nivolumab. Brentuximab vedotin exposure varied, and every patient relapsed after autologous stem cell transplantation. Measured with immunoSEQ multiplex PCR; TCRdb has only the in-frame clones, and not every one. The top ten clones hold around 19% of a sample with about 47,000 clones, approximately 80% of them seen once. The source material was peripheral blood mononuclear cells (PBMCs), sampled before the fourth cycle of nivolumab. Every receptor here comes from a human donor with classical Hodgkin lymphoma.

A word on this clone: The same CDR3 is also encoded by other DNA sequences in this sample. The gene calls are TRBV6-1 and TRBJ2-7, with D perhaps TRBD2 (5 bases). The V end was cut by 2 bases, the J end by 6 bases, with 20 bases between. This CDR3 contains 16 residues. In germline, CDR1 is MNHNS, CDR2 SASEGT. CDR3 sequence (DNA): TGTGCCAGCAGTGAACTGGTGAGCAGCGGTGGGCGCGAGCAGTACTTC. Translated: CASSELVSSGGREQYF.

The chain carries TRBV6-5 and TRBJ2-4, with D possibly being TRBD1 or TRBD2 (5 bases each). This CDR3 has 15 residues. Trimming removed 7 bases at V and 0 bases at J, with 13 bases between. CDR1 MNHEY and CDR2 SVGAGI come from the germline V gene. CDR3 protein: CASTRDGLAKNIQYF. The CDR3 region has the DNA TGTGCCAGCACTCGGGACGGGTTAGCCAAAAACATTCAGTACTTC.

The genes are TRBV7-3 and TRBJ2-3, with TRBD2 identical over 13 bases. The CDR3 loop spans 17 amino acids. V lost 0 bases and J lost 4; bases outside the gene matches: 4. Per the germline V gene, CDR1 is SGHTA and CDR2 is FQGTGA. CDR3 in DNA: TGTGCCAGCAGCTTAACTGGGACTAGCGGGATCCCAGATACGCAGTATTTT. Protein product: CASSLTGTSGIPDTQYF.

The chain has TRBV29-1 and TRBJ2-7, with D unclear. This CDR3 is built from 11 residues. Trimming stripped 5 bases from V and 5 bases from J, with 10 bases between. Germline V CDR1 and CDR2: SQVTM, ANQGSEA. The chain's CDR3 is CSVPFGDEQYF. DNA of the CDR3: TGCAGCGTTCCATTTGGCGACGAGCAGTACTTC.

The CDR3 sequence is CASSQRPRDRGLRATNEKLFF. The DNA of the CDR3 is TGCGCCAGCAGTCAGCGCCCCCGGGACAGGGGATTGAGAGCAACTAATGAAAAACTGTTTTTT. V and J are TRBV23-1 and TRBJ1-4; 10 bases line up with TRBD1. TRBV23-1 is recorded as an ORF, its role being uncertain. Unmatched junction bases numbered 16, after V lost 3 bases and J lost 0 bases. The CDR3 is made up of 21 amino acids.

J is TRBJ2-1 and V is TRBV7-2; D possibly corresponds to TRBD1 (5 bases). The CDR3 is 14 amino acids. Per germline, CDR1 SGHTA and CDR2 FQGNSA. V lost 2 bases, J lost 5 bases, and 10 bases lay in between. The CDR3 here is CASSLSRADNEQFF. The CDR3 nucleotides are TGTGCCAGCAGCTTAAGCAGGGCTGACAATGAGCAGTTCTTC.

This chain joins TRBV30 and TRBJ1-2, with no clear D. The CDR3 totals 13 residues. CDR1 and CDR2 (germline): GTSNPN, SVGIG (reference sequence). Trimming cost V 5 bases and J 4 bases, with 14 bases left between them. For the CDR3, the DNA is TGTGCCTGGCAAGGGAGAGGAATCTATGGCTACACCTTC. It encodes CAWQGRGIYGYTF. The complete variable domain, with remaining parts taken from reference TRBV30 and TRBJ1-2, reads SQTIHQWPATLVQPVGSPLSLECTVEGTSNPNLYWYRQAAGRGLQLLFYSVGIGQISSEVPQNLSASRPQDRQFILSSKKLLLSDSGFYLCAWQGRGIYGYTFGSGTRLTVV.

This clone was picked up one time. This chain connects TRBV9 to TRBJ2-1, with D tentatively TRBD2 (5 bases). The CDR3 totals 16 residues. The germline V and J ends were trimmed by 0 bases and 1 base, with 11 bases remaining between them. Per the germline V gene, CDR1 is SGDLS and CDR2 is YYNGEE. CDR3 in amino acids: CASSVGIGGSYNEQFF. CDR3 bases: TGTGCCAGCAGCGTAGGAATCGGCGGGTCCTACAATGAGCAGTTCTTC. Full variable domain (remainder filled in from reference TRBV9 and TRBJ2-1): DSGVTQTPKHLITATGQRVTLRCSPRSGDLSVYWYQQSLDQGLQFLIQYYNGEERAKGNILERFSAQQFPDLHSELNLSSLELGDSALYFCASSVGIGGSYNEQFFGPGTRLTVL.

The rearrangement links TRBV28 to TRBJ1-4; D may be TRBD1 (6 bases). Trimming removed 5 bases at V and 5 bases at J, with 15 bases between. CDR3 length: 15 residues. Germline loops: CDR1 MDHEN, CDR2 SYDVKM. CDR3: CASSKGGEGNEKLFF. DNA of the CDR3: TGTGCCAGCAGTAAAGGGGGGGAGGGGAATGAAAAACTGTTTTTT.

This chain connects TRBV11-2 to TRBJ2-3; 11 bases align to TRBD2. The V gene end was trimmed by 0 bases and the J gene end by 1 base; junction bases not matched to a gene: 6. The V gene's germline CDR1 is SGHAT and CDR2 FQNNGV. CDR3 length: 18 amino acids. CDR3 amino acids: CASSLDFSGLAGTDTQYF. The CDR3 DNA reads TGTGCCAGCAGCTTAGATTTCTCGGGACTAGCGGGCACAGATACGCAGTATTTT. The full variable domain, in which reference TRBV11-2 and TRBJ2-3 provide the parts outside the CDR3, is EAGVAQSPRYKIIEKRQSVAFWCNPISGHATLYWYQQILGQGPKLLIQFQNNGVVDDSQLPKDRFSAERLKGVDSTLKIQPAKLEDSAVYLCASSLDFSGLAGTDTQYFGPGTRLTVL.

The V and J genes are TRBV6-1 and TRBJ1-4; a possible D gene is TRBD1 (6 bases). The germline V gene encodes CDR1 MNHNS and CDR2 SASEGT. The CDR3 covers 15 residues. Trimming took 3 bases from V and 5 from J, leaving 13 bases between them. For the CDR3, the DNA is TGTGCCAGCAGTGAGTGGGACATAAGCAATGAAAAACTGTTTTTT. Translated, it gives CASSEWDISNEKLFF.

The V call is TRBV14, the J call TRBJ2-1; TRBD1 or TRBD2 may be the D gene (6 bases each). Trimming stripped 7 bases from V and 8 bases from J, with 21 bases between. Germline CDR1 SGHDN, CDR2 FVKESK. The CDR3 spans 15 residues. CDR3 in DNA: TGTGCCAGCACCTTTGGGACTTCAGGGGTCTATGAGCAGTTCTTC. It yields the protein CASTFGTSGVYEQFF. Full variable domain (missing parts from reference TRBV14 and TRBJ2-1): EAGVTQFPSHSVIEKGQTVTLRCDPISGHDNLYWYRRVMGKEIKFLLHFVKESKQDESGMPNNRFLAERTGGTYSTLKVQPAELEDSGVYFCASTFGTSGVYEQFFGPGTRLTVL.

The V call is TRBV7-9, the J call TRBJ2-7; D not resolved. The ends were cut back, 5 bases at V and 0 bases at J, with 11 bases in the middle. This CDR3 is built from 14 residues. Germline lookup yields CDR1 SEHNR and CDR2 FQNEAQ (reference sequence). In DNA form, the CDR3 reads TGTGCCAGCAGCCCCTCGGCGGTCTCCTACGAGCAGTACTTC. This sequence encodes CASSPSAVSYEQYF.

The chain is built from TRBV4-1 and TRBJ1-1; D is unresolved. Germline V gives CDR1 MGHRA, CDR2 YSYEKL. CDR3 length: 13 amino acids. V lost 3 bases, J lost 4 bases, and 9 bases lay in between. The CDR3 coding sequence is TGCGCCAGCAGCCAGAGACTTGGCACTGAAGCTTTCTTT. This translates into CASSQRLGTEAFF.

V and J are TRBV5-1 and TRBJ2-3, with D uncertain. Trimming cost V 2 bases and J 1 base, with 5 bases left between them. CDR1 is SGHRS and CDR2 is YFSETQ in the germline V gene. CDR3 length: 13 residues. CDR3 sequence (DNA): TGCGCCAGCAGCTTCGACCGCACAGATACGCAGTATTTT. Translated, it gives CASSFDRTDTQYF.

J is TRBJ2-1 and V is TRBV9, with 7 bases lining up with TRBD1. CDR3 length: 16 residues. The V gene's germline CDR1 is SGDLS and CDR2 YYNGEE. J gave up 3 bases and V 3 bases, and 9 bases lay outside the gene matches. Here the CDR3 reads CASSESTGDLYNEQFF. The CDR3 region has the DNA TGTGCCAGCAGCGAGTCCACAGGGGACCTCTACAATGAGCAGTTCTTC.

J is TRBJ2-3 and V is TRBV7-3; D is unclear. From germline, CDR1 is SGHTA and CDR2 FQGTGA. The CDR3 spans 15 residues. V gave up 4 bases and J gave up 2 bases, with 13 bases separating them. As DNA, the CDR3 is TGTGCCAGCAGCTCCGCCCCCACACCCACAGATACGCAGTATTTT. It yields the protein CASSSAPTPTDTQYF.

The chain couples TRBV7-8 to TRBJ2-1; D remains unclear. Germline CDR1 and CDR2: SGHVS and FQNEAQ. This CDR3 contains 14 residues. V lost 5 bases and J 9 bases, leaving 17 bases between the germline ends. As DNA, the CDR3 is TGTGCCAGCAGCCACGCCTTGGCGGTGGGTGAGCAGTTCTTC. Protein product: CASSHALAVGEQFF.